These 19 T cell receptor beta chains share one sample of origin, sequenced in a study of HIV-infected patients and healthy controls. TCRdb reprocessed the 5' RACE reads via MiXCR and lists one record per CDR3 protein. The table has some 17,000 distinct CDR3 sequences, roughly 15% seen once. The material sequenced was CD8+ T cells from blood. These receptor sequences come from a human donor in good health.

A note on this clonotype: This may come from a read error, since a much larger clone is one base off. The gene calls are TRBV12-3 or TRBV12-4 and TRBJ2-7, with 10 bases aligning to TRBD1. The CDR3 consists of 15 residues. Germline trimming cut 11 bases from V and 2 bases from J; bases unmatched to any gene: 12. CDR3: CAPKGQGIRPYEQYF. In DNA, the CDR3 is TGTGCCCCCAAGGGACAGGGGATCCGGCCCTACGAGCAGTACTTC.

The rearrangement uses TRBV4-3 and TRBJ2-1; D not resolved. Germline V gene sequence: CDR1 LGHNA, CDR2 YSLEER. The CDR3 loop spans 13 amino acids. V lost 1 base, J lost 8 bases, and 9 bases lay in between. This CDR3 reads CASSQAEVYEQFF. Written as DNA, the CDR3 is TGCGCCAGCAGCCAAGCCGAGGTTTATGAGCAGTTCTTC.

This clonotype has more than one count but fewer than ten. V usage is TRBV5-6 and J usage is TRBJ1-1, with no clear D. The CDR3 is 14 amino acids. V was cut by 2 bases and J by 6 bases, with 14 bases left in between. Germline lookup yields CDR1 SGHDT and CDR2 YYEEEE. CDR3 DNA: TGTGCCAGCAGCTTAGTCCGCTACGGGGCTGAAGCTTTCTTT. Amino acids: CASSLVRYGAEAFF.

This clonotype came up a few times. The chain is built from TRBV9 and TRBJ2-2, with no clear D. Germline loops: CDR1 SGDLS, CDR2 YYNGEE. The CDR3 is made up of 12 amino acids. With 0 bases removed from V and 4 bases from J, the gap between germline ends came to 1 base. CDR3 nucleotides: TGTGCCAGCAGCGTAGGCACCGGGGAGCTGTTTTTT. Protein product: CASSVGTGELFF.

This clonotype was found many times. The rearrangement joins TRBV9 to TRBJ1-1, with 8 positions matching TRBD1. In germline, CDR1 is SGDLS, CDR2 YYNGEE. V shed 8 bases, J shed 5 bases, and the junction held 5 bases outside the gene matches. The CDR3 extends over 12 amino acids. The CDR3 DNA follows: TGTGCCAGTTCCACAGGGGGAACTGAAGCTTTCTTT. It encodes CASSTGGTEAFF.

This clonotype was observed many times. The genes are TRBV20-1 and TRBJ2-7; either TRBD1 or TRBD2 may fit D (5 bases each). Trimming left V 5 bases short and J 9 bases short, with 14 bases between. Germline values: CDR1 DFQATT, CDR2 SNEGSKA (reference sequence). This CDR3 is 11 amino acids long. DNA of the CDR3: TGCAGTGCTCCCAGGGACGTAACGCAGTACTTC. As protein: CSAPRDVTQYF.

This clonotype has only a few counts. This CDR3 is CASSQSAAGFRGEKLFF. Here the CDR3 DNA reads TGTGCCAGCAGCCAATCAGCCGCAGGGTTTCGGGGTGAAAAACTGTTTTTT. The chain combines TRBV4-2 with TRBJ1-4, with a weak D call TRBD1 (5 bases). The germline V gene has CDR1 LGHNA and CDR2 YNFKEQ. This CDR3 has 17 amino acids. The V gene lost 2 bases and the J gene lost 7 bases, with 20 bases spanning the gap.

This clonotype has a count of ten or more. This chain joins TRBV4-3 and TRBJ2-3; D gene unclear. Trimming took 0 bases from V and 0 from J, leaving 7 bases between them. The CDR3 is made up of 15 amino acids. Germline V gene sequence: CDR1 LGHNA, CDR2 YSLEER. The CDR3 is CASSQEWYSTDTQYF. The CDR3 DNA reads as TGCGCCAGCAGCCAAGAGTGGTACAGCACAGATACGCAGTATTTT.

This clonotype was recorded at least ten times. This rearrangement joins TRBV3-1 to TRBJ1-4; no reliable D call. CDR1 and CDR2 (germline): LGHDT, YNNKEL (reference sequence). Trimming removed 3 bases from V and 4 bases from J, with 9 bases in between. This CDR3 comprises 14 residues. Written as DNA, the CDR3 is TGTGCCAGCAGCCACGGACGGATTAATGAAAAACTGTTTTTT. Its translation is CASSHGRINEKLFF.

This clonotype was counted many times. The chain couples TRBV3-1 to TRBJ1-5, with D uncertain. The CDR3 has 13 amino acids. V was cut by 0 bases and J by 4 bases, with 4 bases left in between. The germline gives CDR1 LGHDT, CDR2 YNNKEL (reference sequence). The CDR3 here is CASSQDFNQPQHF. The CDR3 region has the DNA TGTGCCAGCAGCCAAGACTTTAATCAGCCCCAGCATTTT.

This clonotype was recorded many times. The chain links TRBV12-3 or TRBV12-4 to TRBJ2-3; 8 bases fit TRBD2. With 3 bases clipped from V and 0 bases from J, the junction kept 2 bases outside the gene matches. The CDR3 is 15 residues long. The DNA of the CDR3 is TGTGCCAGCAGTTTTAGCGGGGCTAGCACAGATACGCAGTATTTT. Translating gives CASSFSGASTDTQYF.

This clonotype showed up just a few times. The gene calls are TRBV19 and TRBJ2-3; weak D call: TRBD2 (6 bases). The CDR3 runs 14 residues. Trimming removed 4 bases from V and 4 bases from J, with 12 bases in between. Germline V gene lookup returns CDR1 LNHDA and CDR2 SQIVND (reference sequence). CDR3 nucleotides: TGTGCCAGTAGTACCAGTACGGGAGCAGATACGCAGTATTTT. Protein sequence: CASSTSTGADTQYF.

Only a few counts were recorded for this clonotype. V is TRBV10-3 and J is TRBJ1-2; TRBD1 might be the D (6 bases). Germline-derived CDR1 and CDR2 are ENHRY and SYGVKD. The CDR3 has 13 amino acids. Between the trimmed V and J ends, which lost 4 bases and 6 bases, there was a span of 12 bases. CDR3 coding DNA: TGTGCCATCAGTGGTGGGGGCGGGAATGGCTACACCTTC. Translating it yields CAISGGGGNGYTF.

This clonotype was detected ten times or more. This chain uses TRBV7-9 with TRBJ2-3; 11 bases are shared with TRBD1. Trimming removed 3 bases from V and 13 bases from J; junction bases left unmatched: 15. This CDR3 contains 16 residues. Germline V gives CDR1 SEHNR, CDR2 FQNEAQ (reference sequence). Written as DNA, the CDR3 is TGTGCCAGCAGCTTGGCCGGGACAGGGGGTTGGTCGAGGAAGTATTTT. Amino acids: CASSLAGTGGWSRKYF.

J is TRBJ1-5 and V is TRBV12-5; D is undetermined. The CDR3 runs to 18 residues. CDR1 is LGHNT, CDR2 FRNRAP, per germline. Trimming pared 1 base from V and 0 bases from J, leaving 16 bases between. The CDR3 reads CASGLEQRAENSNQPQHF. The CDR3, as DNA: TGTGCTAGTGGTTTGGAACAGCGCGCAGAGAATAGCAATCAGCCCCAGCATTTT.

The table lists this clonotype with many counts. CDR3 sequence reads: CASSLSPGQNNEQFF. In DNA form, the CDR3 reads TGTGCCAGCAGTTTATCGCCCGGACAAAACAATGAGCAGTTCTTC. The V and J genes are TRBV27 and TRBJ2-1; D perhaps matches TRBD1 (5 bases). The CDR3 totals 15 residues. The V and J ends lost 0 bases and 5 bases respectively, with 11 bases between them. Per the germline V gene, CDR1 is MNHEY and CDR2 is SMNVEV (reference sequence).

This clonotype showed up many times. The chain uses TRBV7-2 and TRBJ1-3; a possible D gene is TRBD1 (5 bases). Germline V gene data show CDR1 as SGHTA and CDR2 as FQGNSA. V dropped 1 base and J dropped 1 base, with 17 bases sitting between them. This CDR3 is built from 18 residues. The CDR3 coding sequence is TGTGCCAGCAGCTTAGAGGCAGGGATCCTCGTGTCTGGAAACACCATATATTTT. Encoded protein: CASSLEAGILVSGNTIYF.

This clonotype was seen only a few times. The chain joins TRBV13 to TRBJ2-4; no reliable D call. The V gene's germline CDR1 is PRHDT and CDR2 FYEKMQ (reference sequence). With 3 bases removed from V and 0 bases from J, the gap between germline ends came to 6 bases. This CDR3 is built from 14 residues. CDR3 in DNA: TGTGCCAGCAGCTTGGAAGGAGCCAAAAACATTCAGTACTTC. Translation: CASSLEGAKNIQYF. Full variable domain (rest looked up from reference TRBV13 and TRBJ2-4): AAGVIQSPRHLIKEKRETATLKCYPIPRHDTVYWYQQGPGQDPQFLISFYEKMQSDKGSIPDRFSAQQFSDYHSELNMSSLELGDSALYFCASSLEGAKNIQYFGAGTRLSVL.

The table lists this clonotype with a few counts. The chain is built from TRBV20-1 and TRBJ2-3; D unresolved. V lost 6 bases and J 2 bases, leaving 12 bases between the germline ends. The CDR3 contains 13 residues. CDR1 DFQATT and CDR2 SNEGSKA come from the germline V gene (reference sequence). CDR3 sequence: CSAEERLTDTQYF. The CDR3 DNA sequence: TGCAGTGCCGAGGAGCGCCTCACAGATACGCAGTATTTT.